Each of the 8 T cell receptor beta chains below was sequenced from the same sample in a study of Ad26.COV2.S vaccination and SARS-CoV-2 variants. TCRdb's table, derived via immunoSEQ multiplex PCR, lists solely in-frame clones and lacks some. The sample includes about 680,000 clones, around 90% of them seen just once. The treatment denotes: 19 received Ad26.COV2.S at low or high dose, single or two shots; roughly 5 received placebo; per-sample allocation not given. Sampling took place 63 days after the first vaccine or placebo injection. The material was peripheral blood, obtained in a trial of Ad26.COV2.S vaccine versus placebo. These receptors originate from a person aged 18-65 years who received the Ad26.COV2.S COVID-19 vaccine or a placebo.

This clone appeared a few times. V gene TRBV14 combines with J gene TRBJ2-7; 8 nucleotides line up with TRBD2. Germline V gene sequence: CDR1 SGHDN, CDR2 FVKESK. The CDR3 is made up of 15 amino acids. Losses at the gene ends were 4 bases for V and 2 bases for J; bases not matched to a gene: 7. CDR3 loop: CASSRVAGSAYEQYF. The CDR3, as DNA: TGTGCCAGCAGCCGAGTAGCGGGAAGTGCCTACGAGCAGTACTTC.

The chain couples TRBV18 to TRBJ2-3, with 8 bases that match TRBD1. The CDR3 runs to 18 residues. Looked up from germline, CDR1 is KGHSH and CDR2 is LQKENI. J was trimmed by 2 bases and V by 5 bases; bases with no gene match: 15. The CDR3 loop reads CASSFLPSRQGPTDTQYF. CDR3 DNA sequence: TGTGCCAGCTCATTCCTCCCATCAAGACAGGGGCCCACAGATACGCAGTATTTT.

This chain uses TRBV10-1 with TRBJ1-1, with TRBD1 as a possible D gene (6 bases). Germline CDR1 reads WNHNN; CDR2 reads SYGVQD (reference sequence). CDR3 length: 15 residues. The V gene lost 2 bases and the J gene lost 5 bases, with 15 bases spanning the gap. The CDR3 DNA sequence: TGCGCCAGCAGTGAGAACGGGGGGCAGGGTACTGAAGCTTTCTTT. The encoded protein is CASSENGGQGTEAFF.

The chain joins TRBV20-1 to TRBJ1-1, with 8 nucleotides matching TRBD1. This CDR3 comprises 11 residues. From germline, CDR1 is DFQATT and CDR2 SNEGSKA (reference sequence). Trimming cost V 5 bases and J 6 bases; bases outside gene matches: 2. The CDR3 sequence is CSAQGAPEAFF. The CDR3 nucleotides are TGCAGTGCTCAGGGGGCACCTGAAGCTTTCTTT.

The chain has TRBV7-9 and TRBJ2-5; D could derive from TRBD1 or TRBD2 (5 bases each). Trimming cost V 5 bases and J 1 base, with 11 bases left between them. Looked up from germline, CDR1 is SEHNR and CDR2 is FQNEAQ (reference sequence). This CDR3 is built from 14 residues. CDR3 loop: CASSPGTVQETQYF. In DNA form, the CDR3 reads TGTGCCAGCAGCCCCGGGACCGTCCAAGAGACCCAGTACTTC.

This sequence joins TRBV10-3 and TRBJ1-1, with D possibly matching TRBD1 (5 bases). V was pared by 8 bases and J by 10 bases, with 17 bases between. The CDR3 covers 12 residues. The germline CDR1 and CDR2 sequences are ENHRY and SYGVKD. CDR3 residues: CAIGGGVKGAFF. The CDR3 DNA reads as TGTGCCATCGGGGGGGGAGTAAAGGGAGCTTTCTTT.

The genes are TRBV27 and TRBJ1-5; D ambiguous. CDR1 and CDR2 (germline): MNHEY, SMNVEV (reference sequence). The CDR3 spans 15 residues. Deletions cut 0 bases from V and 9 bases from J, with 15 bases between. The CDR3 coding sequence is TGTGCCAGCAGTTTATCAGGGAGCGTCAGCTCGCCCCAGCATTTT. The encoded protein is CASSLSGSVSSPQHF.

The chain links TRBV7-9 to TRBJ1-1; 8 nucleotides line up with TRBD1. J was trimmed by 0 bases and V by 1 base; bases with no gene match: 7. The CDR3 has 17 residues. CDR1 SEHNR and CDR2 FQNEAQ come from the germline V gene (reference sequence). CDR3 nucleotides: TGTGCCAGCAGCTTAGTAGTTGGGACAGGCCTGAACACTGAAGCTTTCTTT. Translating gives CASSLVVGTGLNTEAFF.